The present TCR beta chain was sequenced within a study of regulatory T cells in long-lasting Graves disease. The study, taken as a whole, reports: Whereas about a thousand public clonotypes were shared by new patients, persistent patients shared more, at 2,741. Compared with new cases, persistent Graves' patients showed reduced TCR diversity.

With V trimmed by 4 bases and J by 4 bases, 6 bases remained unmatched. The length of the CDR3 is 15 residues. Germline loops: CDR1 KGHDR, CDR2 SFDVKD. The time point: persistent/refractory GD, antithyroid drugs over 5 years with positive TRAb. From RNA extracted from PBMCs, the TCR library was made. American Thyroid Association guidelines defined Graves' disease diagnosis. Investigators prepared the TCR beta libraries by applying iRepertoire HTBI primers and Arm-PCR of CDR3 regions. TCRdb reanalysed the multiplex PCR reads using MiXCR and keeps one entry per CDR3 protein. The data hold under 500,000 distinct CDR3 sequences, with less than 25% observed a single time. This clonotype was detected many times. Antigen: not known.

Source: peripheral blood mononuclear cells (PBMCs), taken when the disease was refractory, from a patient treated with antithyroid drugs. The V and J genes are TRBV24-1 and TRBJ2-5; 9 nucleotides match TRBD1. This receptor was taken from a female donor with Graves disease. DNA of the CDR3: TGTGCCACCAGTGAACAAATGACAGGGGGAGAGACCCAGTACTTC. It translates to CATSEQMTGGETQYF.